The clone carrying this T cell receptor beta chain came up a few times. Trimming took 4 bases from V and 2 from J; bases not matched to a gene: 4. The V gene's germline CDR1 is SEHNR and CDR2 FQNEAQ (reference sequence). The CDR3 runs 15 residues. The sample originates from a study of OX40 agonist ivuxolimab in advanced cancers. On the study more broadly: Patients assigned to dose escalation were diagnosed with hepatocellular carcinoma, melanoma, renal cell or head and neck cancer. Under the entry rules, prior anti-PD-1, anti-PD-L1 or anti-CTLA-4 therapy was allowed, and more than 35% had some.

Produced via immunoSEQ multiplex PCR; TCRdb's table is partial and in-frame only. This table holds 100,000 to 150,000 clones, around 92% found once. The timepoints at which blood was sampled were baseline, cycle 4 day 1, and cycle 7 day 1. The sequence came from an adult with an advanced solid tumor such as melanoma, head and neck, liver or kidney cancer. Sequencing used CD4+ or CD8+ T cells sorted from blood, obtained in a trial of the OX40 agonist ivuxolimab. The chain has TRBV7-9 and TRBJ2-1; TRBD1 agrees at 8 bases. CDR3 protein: CASSSTGATYNEQFF. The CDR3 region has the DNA TGTGCCAGCAGCTCGACAGGGGCCACCTACAATGAGCAGTTCTTC. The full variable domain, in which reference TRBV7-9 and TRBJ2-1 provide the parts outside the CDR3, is DTGVSQNPRHKITKRGQNVTFRCDPISEHNRLYWYRQTLGQGPEFLTYFQNEAQLEKSRLLSDRFSAERPKGSFSTLEIQRTEQGDSAMYLCASSSTGATYNEQFFGPGTRLTVL.